This is a list of T cell receptor beta chains from one sample in a study of a mutant IDH1 vaccine in newly diagnosed glioma. Libraries were prepared by immunoSEQ multiplex PCR; TCRdb keeps only in-frame clonotypes and omits some of them. The table includes about 94,000 clones, 85% to 90% detected once. Their target antigens are unknown. The starting material was PBMCs, obtained from a glioma patient whose treatment included an IDH1 peptide vaccine. Every receptor here comes from a woman in her forties or fifties with glioma. The CDR3 runs from the conserved cysteine through the conserved F or W. The D gene is left open where the match is weak. Size tells how often a clone was seen (once, few, many) or the class of an expanded clone, and some rows leave it out.

CDR3 DNA: TGTGCCAGCAGCGTTAGCCAGAACACTGAAGCTTTCTTT; CDR3 protein: CASSVSQNTEAFF; D gene: .; clone size: .; J gene: TRBJ1-1; V gene: TRBV9
CDR3 DNA: TGTGCCAGCAGTTTTAAGGACAGGCCCTACGAGCAGTACTTC; CDR3 protein: CASSFKDRPYEQYF; D gene: TRBD1; clone size: .; J gene: TRBJ2-7; V gene: TRBV27
CDR3 DNA: TGTGCCAGCAGTTACTCGACAGGGCCCACCTACGAGCAGTACTTC; CDR3 protein: CASSYSTGPTYEQYF; D gene: TRBD1; clone size: few; J gene: TRBJ2-7; V gene: TRBV6-5
CDR3 DNA: TGTGCCAGCAGTCCGCGGTTTCGACCCCTCTATGGCTACACCTTC; CDR3 protein: CASSPRFRPLYGYTF; D gene: .; clone size: .; J gene: TRBJ1-2; V gene: TRBV28
CDR3 DNA: TGTGCCAGCAGCCCTAGAGCCCTAGCGGGAGGGGGTGGCGGTGAGCAGTTCTTC; CDR3 protein: CASSPRALAGGGGGEQFF; D gene: TRBD2; clone size: .; J gene: TRBJ2-1; V gene: TRBV11-2
CDR3 DNA: TGCGCCAGCAGCCAAGGCGCCACAGGGGTTCGCTATGGCTACACCTTC; CDR3 protein: CASSQGATGVRYGYTF; D gene: TRBD1; clone size: few; J gene: TRBJ1-2; V gene: TRBV4-1
CDR3 DNA: TGTGCCAGCAGCTTAGCGGCGGAAGCACTCGATGAGCAGTTCTTC; CDR3 protein: CASSLAAEALDEQFF; D gene: .; clone size: once; J gene: TRBJ2-1; V gene: TRBV7-6
CDR3 DNA: TGCAGCGTTGAAGGTAGCGGGAGGGCCCCATCCTACGAGCAGTACTTC; CDR3 protein: CSVEGSGRAPSYEQYF; D gene: TRBD2; clone size: .; J gene: TRBJ2-7; V gene: TRBV29-1
CDR3 DNA: TGTGCCAGCAGTCCCGGGACTTCTGGCTACGAGCAGTACTTC; CDR3 protein: CASSPGTSGYEQYF; D gene: .; clone size: .; J gene: TRBJ2-7; V gene: TRBV27
CDR3 DNA: TGCAGCGTTGATACTAGCGGGGGTTCTTCCTACGAGCAGTACTTC; CDR3 protein: CSVDTSGGSSYEQYF; D gene: TRBD2; clone size: .; J gene: TRBJ2-7; V gene: TRBV29-1
CDR3 DNA: TGCGCCAGCAGCCCGCTCCCCCTACTAGCGGGAGTTCGCTACAATGAGCAGTTCTTC; CDR3 protein: CASSPLPLLAGVRYNEQFF; D gene: TRBD2; clone size: .; J gene: TRBJ2-1; V gene: TRBV5-1
CDR3 DNA: TGTGCCAGCAGCTTAGCGCTGGCAGGGCGAGAGACCCAGTACTTC; CDR3 protein: CASSLALAGRETQYF; D gene: .; clone size: .; J gene: TRBJ2-5; V gene: TRBV7-2
CDR3 DNA: TGTGCCAGCAGTTTAGTGTCGACAGGGGGCGAGCAGTACTTC; CDR3 protein: CASSLVSTGGEQYF; D gene: TRBD1; clone size: .; J gene: TRBJ2-7; V gene: TRBV28
CDR3 DNA: TGTGCCAGCAGTGTCCCGGGACGTCTTCACGCAGCTTTCTTT; CDR3 protein: CASSVPGRLHAAFF; D gene: .; clone size: once; J gene: TRBJ1-1; V gene: TRBV6-1
CDR3 DNA: TGTGCCACCAGCAGAGAAGGGAGTGGCAATCAGCCCCAGCATTTT; CDR3 protein: CATSREGSGNQPQHF; D gene: .; clone size: .; J gene: TRBJ1-5; V gene: TRBV15
CDR3 DNA: TGCGCCAGCAGCTTGTTGGGGGCGCCATCCGGGGAGCTGTTTTTT; CDR3 protein: CASSLLGAPSGELFF; D gene: .; clone size: once; J gene: TRBJ2-2; V gene: TRBV5-1
CDR3 DNA: TGTGCCAGCAGTTTCAACGGGCGGCAGTACTTC; CDR3 protein: CASSFNGRQYF; D gene: .; clone size: .; J gene: TRBJ2-7; V gene: TRBV28
CDR3 DNA: TGTGCCAGCAGTCGGCTCGGCCAGACCCAGTACTTC; CDR3 protein: CASSRLGQTQYF; D gene: .; clone size: .; J gene: TRBJ2-5; V gene: TRBV6-6
CDR3 DNA: TGTGCCAGCAGCCCTCAGGGGATGAACACTGAAGCTTTCTTT; CDR3 protein: CASSPQGMNTEAFF; D gene: .; clone size: .; J gene: TRBJ1-1; V gene: TRBV7-3
CDR3 DNA: TGTGCCACCAGCAGAGATCGGTACGAGCAGTACTTC; CDR3 protein: CATSRDRYEQYF; D gene: .; clone size: .; J gene: TRBJ2-7; V gene: TRBV15
CDR3 DNA: TGTGCCAGCAGGCGACTAGCGGGAGACAATGAGCAGTTCTTC; CDR3 protein: CASRRLAGDNEQFF; D gene: TRBD2; clone size: .; J gene: TRBJ2-1; V gene: TRBV6-1
CDR3 DNA: TGCGCCAGCAGCCCTGGACGGACCACCTACGAGCAGTACTTC; CDR3 protein: CASSPGRTTYEQYF; D gene: .; clone size: .; J gene: TRBJ2-7; V gene: TRBV5-1
CDR3 DNA: TGTGCCAGCTCGCCGACTATTCGACAGACCAGTCTCTACGAGCAGTACTTC; CDR3 protein: CASSPTIRQTSLYEQYF; D gene: .; clone size: .; J gene: TRBJ2-7; V gene: TRBV18
CDR3 DNA: TGTGCCAGCAGTCTGACAGGTGACACCGGGGAGCTGTTTTTT; CDR3 protein: CASSLTGDTGELFF; D gene: .; clone size: once; J gene: TRBJ2-2; V gene: TRBV6-5
CDR3 DNA: TGTGCCAGCAGCAAGGACAGGGCTCTTGGCTACGAGCAGTACTTC; CDR3 protein: CASSKDRALGYEQYF; D gene: TRBD1; clone size: .; J gene: TRBJ2-7; V gene: TRBV5-4
CDR3 DNA: TGTGCCTGGAGTCCTCCATATGGGACTAGCGACTATTACGAGCAGTACTTC; CDR3 protein: CAWSPPYGTSDYYEQYF; D gene: TRBD2; clone size: .; J gene: TRBJ2-7; V gene: TRBV30
CDR3 DNA: TGTGCCAGCAGTTTTCGTTGGACAGAACTGTTTTTT; CDR3 protein: CASSFRWTELFF; D gene: .; clone size: .; J gene: TRBJ1-4; V gene: TRBV28
CDR3 DNA: TGTGCCAGCAGCTTAGCGCGGGTACAGCAGCCCCAGCATTTT; CDR3 protein: CASSLARVQQPQHF; D gene: .; clone size: .; J gene: TRBJ1-5; V gene: TRBV7-2